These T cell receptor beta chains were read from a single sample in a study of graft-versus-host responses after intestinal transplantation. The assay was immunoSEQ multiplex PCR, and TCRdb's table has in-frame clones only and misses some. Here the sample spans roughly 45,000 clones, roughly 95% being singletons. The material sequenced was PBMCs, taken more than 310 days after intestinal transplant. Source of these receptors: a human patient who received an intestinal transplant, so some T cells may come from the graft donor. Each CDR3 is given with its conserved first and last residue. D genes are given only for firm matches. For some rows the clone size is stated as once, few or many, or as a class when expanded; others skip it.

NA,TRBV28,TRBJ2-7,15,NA,CASSSPTASSYEQYF,TGTGCCAGCAGTTCACCGACAGCGAGCTCCTACGAGCAGTACTTC
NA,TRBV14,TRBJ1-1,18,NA,CASSQDRVGVLMNTEAFF,TGTGCCAGCAGCCAAGACCGGGTAGGGGTTTTGATGAACACTGAAGCTTTCTTT
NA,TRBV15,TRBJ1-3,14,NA,CATSRGGGVDTIYF,TGTGCCACCAGCAGAGGAGGTGGGGTAGACACCATATATTTT
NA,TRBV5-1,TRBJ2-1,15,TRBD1,CASSFGQGAYNEQFF,TGCGCCAGCAGCTTCGGACAGGGGGCCTACAATGAGCAGTTCTTC
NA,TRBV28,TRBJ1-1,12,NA,CASRPSGVEAFF,TGTGCCAGCCGCCCGTCAGGGGTTGAAGCTTTCTTT
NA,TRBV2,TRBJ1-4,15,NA,CASSERGIKGEKLFF,TGTGCCAGCAGTGAGAGGGGAATTAAGGGGGAAAAACTGTTTTTT
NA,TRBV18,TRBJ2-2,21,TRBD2,CASSPPERAGASGAVTGELFF,TGTGCCAGCTCACCACCTGAACGCGCGGGAGCGAGCGGGGCGGTCACCGGGGAGCTGTTTTTT
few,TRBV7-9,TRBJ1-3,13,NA,CASSLALRNTIYF,TGTGCCAGCAGCTTAGCCTTACGAAACACCATATATTTT
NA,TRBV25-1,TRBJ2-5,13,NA,CASSESGRGTQYF,TGTGCCAGCAGTGAATCCGGGAGAGGGACCCAGTACTTC
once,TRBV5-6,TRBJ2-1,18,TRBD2,CASTPRTSGNIYIYEQFF,TGTGCCAGCACCCCCAGGACTAGCGGAAATATATACATCTATGAGCAGTTCTTC
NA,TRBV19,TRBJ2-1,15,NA,CASSIEGTGRREQFF,TGTGCCAGTAGTATAGAGGGTACAGGGCGTCGAGAGCAGTTCTTC
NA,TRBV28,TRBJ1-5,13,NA,CASEGVRNQPQHF,TGTGCCAGCGAGGGAGTAAGGAATCAGCCCCAGCATTTT
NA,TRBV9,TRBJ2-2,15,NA,CASSVVERNTGELFF,TGTGCCAGCAGCGTAGTTGAACGGAACACCGGGGAGCTGTTTTTT
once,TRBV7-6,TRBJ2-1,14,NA,CASSSTGSYNEQFF,TGTGCCAGCAGCTCCACGGGCTCCTACAATGAGCAGTTCTTC
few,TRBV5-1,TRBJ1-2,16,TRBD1,CASSLDGQEMNYGYTF,TGCGCCAGCAGCTTGGACGGACAGGAGATGAACTATGGCTACACCTTC
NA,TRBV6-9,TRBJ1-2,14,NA,CASLSLDSNYGYTF,TGTGCCAGCTTATCCTTGGACAGCAACTATGGCTACACCTTC
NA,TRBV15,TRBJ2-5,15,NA,CATSRDRERGETQYF,TGTGCCACCAGCAGAGACCGGGAAAGAGGAGAGACCCAGTACTTC
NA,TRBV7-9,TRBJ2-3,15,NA,CASSRKTSFTDTQYF,TGTGCCAGCAGCCGAAAGACGTCTTTCACAGATACGCAGTATTTT
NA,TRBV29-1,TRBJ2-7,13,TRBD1,CSVSPGQGNEQYF,TGCAGCGTTTCCCCGGGACAGGGGAACGAGCAGTACTTC
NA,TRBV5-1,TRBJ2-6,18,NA,CASSLGWQGSSGANVLTF,TGCGCCAGCAGCTTGGGATGGCAGGGGAGCTCTGGGGCCAACGTCCTGACTTTC
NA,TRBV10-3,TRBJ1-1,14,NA,CAISEYAGGAEAFF,TGTGCCATCAGTGAGTATGCGGGGGGGGCTGAAGCTTTCTTT
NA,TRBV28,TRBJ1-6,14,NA,CASNPGQLNSPLHF,TGTGCCAGCAACCCGGGACAACTAAATTCACCCCTCCACTTT
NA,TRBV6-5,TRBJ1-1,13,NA,CASSYSGATEAFF,TGTGCCAGCAGTTACTCGGGGGCCACTGAAGCTTTCTTT
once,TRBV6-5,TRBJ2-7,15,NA,CASSYLRGRTYEQYF,TGTGCCAGCAGTTACTTGCGGGGAAGGACCTACGAGCAGTACTTC
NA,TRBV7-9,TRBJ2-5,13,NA,CASSLAVQETQYF,TGTGCCAGCAGCTTAGCAGTTCAGGAGACCCAGTACTTC
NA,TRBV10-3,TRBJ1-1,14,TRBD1,CAISAVQGATEAFF,TGTGCCATCAGTGCGGTACAGGGGGCGACTGAAGCTTTCTTT
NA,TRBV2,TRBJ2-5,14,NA,CASLWAEFQETQYF,TGTGCCAGCCTGTGGGCGGAGTTCCAAGAGACCCAGTACTTC
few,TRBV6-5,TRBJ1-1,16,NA,CASSYLSFGGRTEAFF,TGTGCCAGCAGTTACCTCAGCTTCGGGGGTCGGACTGAAGCTTTCTTT
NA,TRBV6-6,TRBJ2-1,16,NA,CASSYTGRSSYNEQFF,TGTGCCAGCAGTTACACGGGACGGAGCTCCTACAATGAGCAGTTCTTC
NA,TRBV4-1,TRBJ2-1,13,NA,CASSQRSPHEQFF,TGCGCCAGCAGCCAACGGAGTCCGCATGAGCAGTTCTTC
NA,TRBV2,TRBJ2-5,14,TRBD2,CASSASGYQETQYF,TGTGCCAGCAGTGCTAGCGGGTACCAAGAGACCCAGTACTTC
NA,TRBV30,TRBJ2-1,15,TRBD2,CAWDSGTTSYNEQFF,TGTGCCTGGGATAGCGGGACCACCTCCTACAATGAGCAGTTCTTC
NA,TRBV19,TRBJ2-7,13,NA,CASSKGSTYEQYF,TGTGCCAGTAGTAAGGGCAGCACCTACGAGCAGTACTTC